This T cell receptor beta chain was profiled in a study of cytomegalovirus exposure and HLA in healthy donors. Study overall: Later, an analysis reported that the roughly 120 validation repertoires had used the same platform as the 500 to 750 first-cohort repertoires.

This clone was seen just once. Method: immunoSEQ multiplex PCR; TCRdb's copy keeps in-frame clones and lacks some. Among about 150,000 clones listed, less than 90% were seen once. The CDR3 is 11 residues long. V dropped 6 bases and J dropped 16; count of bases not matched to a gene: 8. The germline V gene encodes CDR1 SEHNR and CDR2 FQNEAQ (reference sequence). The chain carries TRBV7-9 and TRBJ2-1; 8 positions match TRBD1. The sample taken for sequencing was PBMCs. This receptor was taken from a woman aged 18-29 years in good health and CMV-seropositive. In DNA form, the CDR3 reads TGTGCCAGCAGGAAAGACAGGGGAAACTTCTTC. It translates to CASRKDRGNFF.